The clone carrying this T cell receptor beta chain was counted at least ten times. What it recognizes is unknown. The data were taken from a study of Graves' ophthalmopathy and Graves' hyperthyroidism. Study observations and caveats: The model predicted ophthalmopathy progression with about 69% sensitivity and around 72% specificity. Discriminating ophthalmopathy from stable hyperthyroidism, a 13-signature model attained a sensitivity of about 89% and a specificity of around 83%.

Enrollment excluded any patients with other autoimmune diseases, uncontrolled infections, pregnancy or lactation. RNA transcripts were the source from which TCR beta CDR3 regions were amplified. First-round RT-PCR with HTBI primers preceded a second-round multiplex PCR. In TCRdb, the multiplex PCR reads were re-called with MiXCR into one record per CDR3 protein. The sample shows around 340,000 distinct CDR3 sequences, about 17% of them seen only once. Germline CDR1 reads DFQATT; CDR2 reads SNEGSKA (reference sequence). Trimming left V 0 bases short and J 3 bases short, with 14 bases between. The CDR3 is 16 amino acids.

This TCR derives from an adult man with Graves' ophthalmopathy. The chain carries TRBV20-1 and TRBJ2-2, with D maybe TRBD1 (6 bases). The material sequenced was peripheral blood. The CDR3 DNA sequence: TGCAGTGCTAGAGATCCCAGGGGTTTGGACACCGGGGAGCTGTTTTTT. This sequence encodes CSARDPRGLDTGELFF.